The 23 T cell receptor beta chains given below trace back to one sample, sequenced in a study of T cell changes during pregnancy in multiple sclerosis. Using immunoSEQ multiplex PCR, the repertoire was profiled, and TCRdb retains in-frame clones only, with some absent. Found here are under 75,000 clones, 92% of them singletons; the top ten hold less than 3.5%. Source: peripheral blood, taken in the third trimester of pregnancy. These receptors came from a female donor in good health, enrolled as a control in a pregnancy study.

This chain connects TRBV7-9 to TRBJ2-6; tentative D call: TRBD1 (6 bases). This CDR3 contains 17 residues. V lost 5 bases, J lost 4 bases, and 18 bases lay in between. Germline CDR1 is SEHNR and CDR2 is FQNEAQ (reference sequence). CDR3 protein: CASSVQSGVPGANVLTF. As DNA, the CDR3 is TGTGCCAGCAGCGTACAGTCAGGGGTCCCCGGGGCCAACGTCCTGACTTTC.

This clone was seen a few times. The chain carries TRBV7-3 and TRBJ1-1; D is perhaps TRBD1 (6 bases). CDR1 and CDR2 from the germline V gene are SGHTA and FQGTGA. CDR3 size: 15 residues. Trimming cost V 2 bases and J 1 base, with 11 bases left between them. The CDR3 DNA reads TGTGCCAGCAGCTTATTGGGGGCACAGAACACTGAAGCTTTCTTT. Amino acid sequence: CASSLLGAQNTEAFF.

Written as DNA, the CDR3 is TGTGCCAGCAGCTTAATAGCGGGAGGTTCAGATACGCAGTATTTT. Translated, it gives CASSLIAGGSDTQYF. The rearrangement joins TRBV7-2 to TRBJ2-3; 10 bases map to TRBD2. The CDR3 spans 15 residues. Per the germline V gene, CDR1 is SGHTA and CDR2 is FQGNSA. The V and J ends lost 2 bases and 4 bases, in that order; junction bases with no gene match: 3.

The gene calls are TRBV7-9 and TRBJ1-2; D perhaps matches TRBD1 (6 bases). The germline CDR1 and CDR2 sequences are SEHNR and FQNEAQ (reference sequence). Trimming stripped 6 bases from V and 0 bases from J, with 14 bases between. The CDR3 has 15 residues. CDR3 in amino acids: CASSTDSSSNYGYTF. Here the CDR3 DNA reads TGTGCCAGCAGTACGGACAGCTCGTCTAACTATGGCTACACCTTC.

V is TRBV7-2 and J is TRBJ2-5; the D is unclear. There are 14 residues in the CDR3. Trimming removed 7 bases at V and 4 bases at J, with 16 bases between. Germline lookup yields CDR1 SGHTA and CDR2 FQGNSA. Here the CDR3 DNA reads TGTGCCAGCACCCCTCCCTCTGGAGCAGAGACCCAGTACTTC. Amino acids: CASTPPSGAETQYF.

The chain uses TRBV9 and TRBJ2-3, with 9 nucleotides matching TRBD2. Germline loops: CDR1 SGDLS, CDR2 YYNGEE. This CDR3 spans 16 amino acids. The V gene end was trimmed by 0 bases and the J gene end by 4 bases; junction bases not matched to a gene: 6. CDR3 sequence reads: CASSVEGAGGPDTQYF. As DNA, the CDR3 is TGTGCCAGCAGCGTAGAAGGAGCGGGGGGTCCAGATACGCAGTATTTT.

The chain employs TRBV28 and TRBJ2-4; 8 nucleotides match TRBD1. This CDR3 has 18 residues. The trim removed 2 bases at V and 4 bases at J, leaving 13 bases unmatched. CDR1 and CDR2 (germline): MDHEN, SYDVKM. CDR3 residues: CASSLPRTGIVWKNIQYF. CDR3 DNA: TGTGCCAGCAGTTTACCCAGGACAGGGATAGTTTGGAAAAACATTCAGTACTTC. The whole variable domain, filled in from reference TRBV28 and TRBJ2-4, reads DVKVTQSSRYLVKRTGEKVFLECVQDMDHENMFWYRQDPGLGLRLIYFSYDVKMKEKGDIPEGYSVSREKKERFSLILESASTNQTSMYLCASSLPRTGIVWKNIQYFGAGTRLSVL.

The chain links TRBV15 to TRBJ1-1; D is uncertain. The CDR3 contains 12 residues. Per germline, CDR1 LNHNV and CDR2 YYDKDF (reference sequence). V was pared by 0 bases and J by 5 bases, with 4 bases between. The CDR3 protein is CATSRDTTEAFF. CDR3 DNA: TGTGCCACCAGCAGAGACACAACTGAAGCTTTCTTT.

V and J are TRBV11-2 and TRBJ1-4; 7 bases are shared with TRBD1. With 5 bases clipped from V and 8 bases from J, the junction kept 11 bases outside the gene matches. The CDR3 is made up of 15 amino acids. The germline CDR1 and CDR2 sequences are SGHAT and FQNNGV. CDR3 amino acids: CASSDVTQGNEKLFF. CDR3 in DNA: TGTGCCAGCAGCGATGTGACACAGGGGAACGAAAAACTGTTTTTT.

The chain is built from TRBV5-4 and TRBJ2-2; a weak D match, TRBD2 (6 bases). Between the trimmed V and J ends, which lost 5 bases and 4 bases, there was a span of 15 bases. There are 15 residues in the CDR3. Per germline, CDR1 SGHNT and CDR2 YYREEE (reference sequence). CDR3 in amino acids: CASRSWRDRTGELFF. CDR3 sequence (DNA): TGTGCCAGCAGATCGTGGCGGGACCGCACCGGGGAGCTGTTTTTT.

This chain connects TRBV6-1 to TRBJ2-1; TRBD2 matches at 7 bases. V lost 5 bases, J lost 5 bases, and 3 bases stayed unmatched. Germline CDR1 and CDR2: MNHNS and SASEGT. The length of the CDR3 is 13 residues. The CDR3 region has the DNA TGTGCCAGCAGTCCACTAGCGAACAATGAGCAGTTCTTC. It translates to CASSPLANNEQFF.

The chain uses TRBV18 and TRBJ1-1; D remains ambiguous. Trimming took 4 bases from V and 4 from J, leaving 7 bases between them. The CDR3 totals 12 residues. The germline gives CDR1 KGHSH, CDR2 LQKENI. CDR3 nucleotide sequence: TGTGCCAGCTCACGAGAGCCCACTGAAGCTTTCTTT. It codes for CASSREPTEAFF.

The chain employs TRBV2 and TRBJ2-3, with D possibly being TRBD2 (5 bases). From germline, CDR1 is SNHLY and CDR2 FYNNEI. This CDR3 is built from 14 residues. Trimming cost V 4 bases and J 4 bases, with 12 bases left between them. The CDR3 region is CASSASQVADTQYF. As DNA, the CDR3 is TGTGCCAGCAGTGCTAGCCAGGTTGCAGATACGCAGTATTTT.

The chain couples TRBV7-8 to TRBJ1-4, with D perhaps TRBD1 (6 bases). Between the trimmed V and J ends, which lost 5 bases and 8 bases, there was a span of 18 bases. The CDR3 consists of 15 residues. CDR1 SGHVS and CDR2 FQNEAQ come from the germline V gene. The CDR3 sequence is CASSDRGGSGEKLFF. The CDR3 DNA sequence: TGTGCCAGCAGCGATCGTGGGGGCAGTGGGGAAAAACTGTTTTTT.

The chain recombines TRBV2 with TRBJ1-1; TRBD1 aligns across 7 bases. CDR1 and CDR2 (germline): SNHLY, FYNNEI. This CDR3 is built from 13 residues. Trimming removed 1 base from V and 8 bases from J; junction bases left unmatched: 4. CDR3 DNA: TGTGCCAGCAGTGAAGAGAACAGGGGCGAAGCTTTCTTT. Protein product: CASSEENRGEAFF. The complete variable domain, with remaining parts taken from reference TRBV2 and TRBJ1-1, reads EPEVTQTPSHQVTQMGQEVILRCVPISNHLYFYWYRQILGQKVEFLVSFYNNEISEKSEIFDDQFSVERPDGSNFTLKIRSTKLEDSAMYFCASSEENRGEAFFGQGTRLTVV.

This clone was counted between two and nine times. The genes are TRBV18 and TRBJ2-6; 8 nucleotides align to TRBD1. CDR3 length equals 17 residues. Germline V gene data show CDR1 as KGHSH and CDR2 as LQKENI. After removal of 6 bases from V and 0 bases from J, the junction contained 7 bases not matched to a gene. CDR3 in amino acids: CASSPGQGNSGANVLTF. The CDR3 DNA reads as TGTGCCAGCTCCCCCGGACAGGGAAACTCTGGGGCCAACGTCCTGACTTTC.

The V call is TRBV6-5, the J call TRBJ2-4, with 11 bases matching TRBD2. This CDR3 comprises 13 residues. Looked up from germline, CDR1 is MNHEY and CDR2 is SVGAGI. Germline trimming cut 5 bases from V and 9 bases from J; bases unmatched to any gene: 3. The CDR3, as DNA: TGTGCCAGCAGTGGTAGCGGGGGGGGCATTCAGTACTTC. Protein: CASSGSGGGIQYF.

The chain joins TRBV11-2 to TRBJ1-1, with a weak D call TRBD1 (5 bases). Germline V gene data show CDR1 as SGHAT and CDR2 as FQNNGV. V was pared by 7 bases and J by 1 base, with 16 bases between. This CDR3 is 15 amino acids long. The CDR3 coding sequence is TGTGCCAGCATCCCACCCGGACACCCGAACACTGAAGCTTTCTTT. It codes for CASIPPGHPNTEAFF. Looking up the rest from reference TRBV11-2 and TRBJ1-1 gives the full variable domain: EAGVAQSPRYKIIEKRQSVAFWCNPISGHATLYWYQQILGQGPKLLIQFQNNGVVDDSQLPKDRFSAERLKGVDSTLKIQPAKLEDSAVYLCASIPPGHPNTEAFFGQGTRLTVV.

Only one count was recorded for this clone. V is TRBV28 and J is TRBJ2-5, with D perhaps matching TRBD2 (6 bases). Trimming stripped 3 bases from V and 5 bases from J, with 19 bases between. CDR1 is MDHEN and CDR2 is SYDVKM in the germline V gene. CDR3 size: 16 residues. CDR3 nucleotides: TGTGCCAGCAGTTTTATATACGGGAGAGGGATGGAGACCCAGTACTTC. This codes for CASSFIYGRGMETQYF. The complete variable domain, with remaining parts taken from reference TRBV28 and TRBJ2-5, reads DVKVTQSSRYLVKRTGEKVFLECVQDMDHENMFWYRQDPGLGLRLIYFSYDVKMKEKGDIPEGYSVSREKKERFSLILESASTNQTSMYLCASSFIYGRGMETQYFGPGTRLLVL.

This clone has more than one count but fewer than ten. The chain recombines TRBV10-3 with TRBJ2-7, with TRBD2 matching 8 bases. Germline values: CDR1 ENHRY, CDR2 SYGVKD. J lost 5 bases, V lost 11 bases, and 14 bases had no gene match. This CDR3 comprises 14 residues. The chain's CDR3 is CAHGIRAGAHEQYF. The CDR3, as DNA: TGTGCCCACGGGATTCGAGCGGGAGCCCACGAGCAGTACTTC.

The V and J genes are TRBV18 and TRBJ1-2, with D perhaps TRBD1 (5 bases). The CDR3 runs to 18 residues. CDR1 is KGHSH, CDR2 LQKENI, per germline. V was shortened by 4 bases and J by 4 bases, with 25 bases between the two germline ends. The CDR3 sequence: CASSHSGTDSYTIYGYTF. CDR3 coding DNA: TGTGCCAGCTCACATTCCGGGACTGATTCCTATACCATCTATGGCTACACCTTC.

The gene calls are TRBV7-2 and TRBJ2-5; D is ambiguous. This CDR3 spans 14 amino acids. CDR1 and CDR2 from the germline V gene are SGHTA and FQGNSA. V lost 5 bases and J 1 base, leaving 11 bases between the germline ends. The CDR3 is CASSKQRSQETQYF. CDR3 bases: TGTGCCAGCAGCAAGCAGAGGTCCCAAGAGACCCAGTACTTC. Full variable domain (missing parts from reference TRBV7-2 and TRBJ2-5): GAGVSQSPSNKVTEKGKDVELRCDPISGHTALYWYRQSLGQGLEFLIYFQGNSAPDKSGLPSDRFSAERTGGSVSTLTIQRTQQEDSAVYLCASSKQRSQETQYFGPGTRLLVL.

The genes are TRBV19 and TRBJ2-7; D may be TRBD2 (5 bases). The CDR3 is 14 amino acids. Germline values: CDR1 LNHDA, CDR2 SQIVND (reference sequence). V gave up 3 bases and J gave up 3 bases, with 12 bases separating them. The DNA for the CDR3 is TGTGCCAGTAGTATCCCGCTGGGAGACTACGAGCAGTACTTC. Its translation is CASSIPLGDYEQYF.